This TCR beta chain is from a study of T cells after yellow fever vaccination. Study overall: Preparation of the low-cell-number fractions used SMART-Seq v4 Ultra Low Input. General study points: Reappearance after the booster was seen for most primary-vaccination clones, at 95% to 96% CD4 and around 90% CD8.

TCRdb re-called the 5' RACE reads with MiXCR, one entry per CDR3 protein. Among around 140,000 distinct CDR3 sequences listed, under 7% were seen once. CDR1 and CDR2 from the germline V gene are SGHVS and FQNEAQ. Deletions cut 5 bases from V and 0 bases from J, with 10 bases between. CDR3 size: 14 residues. As regards this clonotype: Its antigen is as yet unknown.

V and J are TRBV7-8 and TRBJ1-1, with D unclear. The sample here was CD4+ T cells sorted from PBMCs, taken 10 days after the yellow fever booster vaccination. The TCR originated in a man aged 25 to 45 who received the YFV17D yellow fever vaccine. The CDR3: CASSPNPVNTEAFF. Here the CDR3 DNA reads TGTGCCAGCAGCCCAAACCCCGTGAACACTGAAGCTTTCTTT.